Below are 11 T cell receptor beta chains sequenced from a single sample in a study of PD-1 blockade in mismatch repair-deficient tumors. Sequenced by immunoSEQ multiplex PCR; TCRdb stores in-frame clones only, minus some. The sample lists approximately 110,000 clones, over 65% occurring once. Sequencing was performed on peripheral blood, taken about 13 months after starting pembrolizumab. The receptors shown here come from an adult with mismatch repair-deficient cancer.

J is TRBJ2-3 and V is TRBV5-8; a weak D match, TRBD2 (6 bases). CDR1 and CDR2 from the germline V gene are SGHTS and YDEGEE. Trimming removed 4 bases from V and 1 base from J, with 13 bases in between. The CDR3 is 15 amino acids. This CDR3 is CASSRLAVGTDTQYF. In DNA, the CDR3 is TGTGCCAGCAGCCGCTTAGCGGTAGGCACAGATACGCAGTATTTT.

The chain has TRBV19 and TRBJ2-7; D is perhaps TRBD1 (6 bases). The CDR3 is 13 residues long. Per germline, CDR1 LNHDA and CDR2 SQIVND (reference sequence). V was shortened by 3 bases and J by 2 bases, with 8 bases between the two germline ends. CDR3 in amino acids: CASSMQGTYEQYF. For the CDR3, the DNA is TGTGCCAGTAGTATGCAGGGGACCTACGAGCAGTACTTC.

J is TRBJ2-7 and V is TRBV18; 9 positions match TRBD1. This CDR3 contains 15 residues. Germline loops: CDR1 KGHSH, CDR2 LQKENI. With 4 bases clipped from V and 0 bases from J, the junction kept 4 bases outside the gene matches. CDR3 residues: CASSLPGQGSYEQYF. CDR3 bases: TGTGCCAGCTCACTACCGGGACAGGGCTCCTACGAGCAGTACTTC.

The chain couples TRBV15 to TRBJ2-1; TRBD1 aligns across 7 bases. Germline-derived CDR1 and CDR2 are LNHNV and YYDKDF (reference sequence). The CDR3 has 15 amino acids. The trim removed 3 bases at V and 4 bases at J, leaving 6 bases unmatched. The CDR3 sequence is CATSRTPGQYNEQFF. The CDR3 DNA sequence: TGTGCCACCAGCAGGACCCCGGGACAGTACAATGAGCAGTTCTTC.

The chain carries TRBV6-1 and TRBJ2-7; D remains ambiguous. V gave up 4 bases and J gave up 0 bases, with 7 bases separating them. The CDR3 is made up of 13 amino acids. Germline-derived CDR1 and CDR2 are MNHNS and SASEGT. The CDR3 spells CASSALTSYEQYF. CDR3 coding DNA: TGTGCCAGCAGTGCGCTTACCTCCTACGAGCAGTACTTC.

The chain uses TRBV7-3 and TRBJ2-1, with a tentative D call TRBD2 (6 bases). This CDR3 spans 16 amino acids. V shed 5 bases and J shed 3 bases, with 17 bases lying between them. Germline assignment: CDR1 SGHTA and CDR2 FQGTGA. The CDR3, as DNA: TGTGCCAGCAGCACTAAGGAGGGAGCTAACTACAATGAGCAGTTCTTC. Its protein is CASSTKEGANYNEQFF.

This chain connects TRBV15 to TRBJ1-1; 12 nucleotides agree with TRBD1. From germline, CDR1 is LNHNV and CDR2 YYDKDF (reference sequence). The CDR3 totals 15 residues. V trimming: 7 bases; J trimming: 1 base; junction bases outside the gene matches: 4. The CDR3: CATNPGQGANTEAFF. The CDR3 DNA follows: TGTGCCACCAACCCGGGACAGGGGGCGAACACTGAAGCTTTCTTT.

CDR3 coding DNA: TGTGCCAGCAGTGTTGCGTACTCCTACAATGAGCAGTTCTTC. Translating gives CASSVAYSYNEQFF. V is TRBV6-1 and J is TRBJ2-1; no definite D call. CDR1 is MNHNS, CDR2 SASEGT, per germline. Trimming pared 4 bases from V and 0 bases from J, leaving 7 bases between. There are 14 residues in the CDR3.

This sequence joins TRBV11-2 and TRBJ2-1; D is uncertain. Trimming took off 5 bases at V and 2 bases at J, with 1 base between the two ends. Germline V CDR1 and CDR2: SGHAT, FQNNGV. The length of the CDR3 is 11 residues. The CDR3 bases are TGTGCCAGCAGCGCCTACAATGAGCAGTTCTTC. It translates to CASSAYNEQFF.

The CDR3, as DNA: TGCGCCAGCAGTGAGATGGGAGACAGGGAATTCTTC. Translated: CASSEMGDREFF. The chain uses TRBV10-2 and TRBJ2-1; 7 nucleotides agree with TRBD1. This CDR3 has 12 residues. The germline V gene has CDR1 WSHSY and CDR2 SAAADI. J was trimmed by 16 bases and V by 2 bases; bases with no gene match: 8.

The V and J genes are TRBV19 and TRBJ1-1; the D is unclear. Per the germline V gene, CDR1 is LNHDA and CDR2 is SQIVND (reference sequence). The V and J ends lost 0 bases and 1 base respectively, with 3 bases between them. There are 13 residues in the CDR3. CDR3: CASSIDANTEAFF. CDR3 nucleotide sequence: TGTGCCAGTAGTATAGATGCGAACACTGAAGCTTTCTTT.